What follows is one T cell receptor beta chain and its context. Its antigen is unidentified. The data stem from a study of cytomegalovirus exposure and HLA in healthy donors. The study, taken as a whole, reports: Later on, a genetic analysis was performed. It linked a missense variant in DCLRE1C with V- and J-gene trimming of TCR beta. Several of the most significant clusters appeared, in a later analysis, to be linked to common viral pathogens.

The primer mix had 60 Vbeta and 13 Jbeta primers. The table came from immunoSEQ multiplex PCR; TCRdb's copy has only in-frame clones and leaves some out. The sample contains around 110,000 clones, 79% of which appear only once. The sequence was collected from a man between 25 and 39 years old in good health and CMV-seropositive. Sequenced input: PBMCs.

The CDR3 DNA follows: TGCGCCAGCAGCCCTTACACGGGCGGACAGGGGTTCGGCTACACCTTC. Translating gives CASSPYTGGQGFGYTF. The chain employs TRBV4-3 and TRBJ1-2, with TRBD1 matching over 9 bases. The V segment lost 4 bases and the J segment 8 bases; nucleotides outside the gene matches: 14. This CDR3 region has 16 residues. Germline-derived CDR1 and CDR2 are LGHNA and YSLEER.